This T cell receptor beta chain was identified during a study of shared clonotypes between healthy human individuals (TCRdb year 2020). About the investigation overall: Three men and a couple of women, aged 18 to 49 years, made up the cohort. Leukapheresis yielded between about 0.9 and 9 billion PBMCs per donor. Per donor, three plates each were used for CD4 naive and CD4 memory, two for CD8 naive, and one for CD8 memory. To increase sequencing depth and limit assay-specific biases, different laboratories used diverse techniques to prepare libraries and sequence TCR repertoires. Blood TCR repertoires of five healthy adults were deeply sequenced to estimate repertoire size and the extent of clonotype sharing between individuals. The research as a whole found: Estimated clonotype richness was generally larger for naive than for memory subsets. Incomplete sequencing was indicated by rarefaction of sorted-subset datasets, despite the large sequencing depth. Across four donors, around 5.4% of naive CD4, roughly 3.8% of naive CD8, around 2.1% of memory CD4, and approximately 0.4% of memory CD8 clonotypes were shared. Only blood was sampled, and tissue TCR repertoires likely differ from those in blood. Because the study included only a small number of donors, the genetic and exposure-history diversity represented was limited. Based on pairwise subsampling, the degree of clonotype sharing among donors was expected to be affected by sequencing depth. Compared with non-shared clonotypes, clonotypes shared by all four sorted-subset donors had higher generation probabilities.

As regards this clone: The specificity of this receptor is unknown. No base-level quality is on record; no much larger clone is a single base apart. The identical CDR3 is also encoded by other nucleotide sequences in the sample.

V is reduced by 3 bases and J by 7 bases, leaving a spacing of 10 bases between them. The germline V gene (reference sequence) gives CDR1 as LNHDA and CDR2 as SQIVND. The CDR3 runs 13 residues from the cysteine to the phenylalanine. CDR3 DNA only is kept here, 39 bases in frame from base 1. Using the deep immunoSEQ assay, multiplex PCR amplified TCR CDR3 regions from genomic DNA. For each cell subset, the extracted genomic DNA was distributed evenly across all wells of several immunoSEQ 96-well plates, and each plate served as one replicate. For sorted subsets, each replicate PCR was loaded with about 200 ng genomic DNA, equivalent to 25,000 to 30,000 T cell genomes. Purified libraries were quantified with a Qubit 3.0 fluorometer, sized on a Bioanalyzer 2100, and re-quantified with the KAPA Library Quantification kit. A separate single-read 150-cycle Illumina NextSeq 550 flow cell was used to sequence each immunoSEQ 96-well plate. As for how the authors treated the data: Because only junctional sequences without quality scores were contained in the immunoSEQ output, filtering matching that applied to full-length reads could not be performed. Sequences were annotated with PyIR, a Python wrapper for IgBLAST v1.9, and V/J genes and CDR3 were assigned using IMGT germline references. Reads were filtered out if the reads had weak V/J assignments (E-value above 1e-6), no CDR3, stop codons, out-of-frame junctions, or ambiguous translated residues. V3J clonotypes were defined as sequences sharing an identical inferred V gene, J gene, and CDR3 amino acid sequence. Percentage overlap between repertoires was calculated by dividing the number of shared unique clonotypes by the size of the smaller repertoire. Three approaches were used to assess repertoire richness: RTK rarefaction, the Chao1 estimator, and Recon v2.1 estimates of unobserved clonotypes. OLGA was used to compute generation probabilities for all TCRbeta clonotypes that the gDNA method yielded from a few donors. TCRdb carries this immuneACCESS record with in-frame sequences only. Its versions omit some clonotypes, under half of them owing to an unresolved V gene in the studies checked, with the rest unexplained. For V, J and clone size, that table is used; D and trimming come from the DNA. The sample has 2 million or so clones on record, about 95% of them singletons. The ten largest clones represent about 1.1% of the sample.

CD8 naive samples consisted of CD45RO-negative cells that were positively selected for CCR7, yielding a CD45RA+CCR7+ population without TemRA cells. Donors were healthy HIV-negative adults with no recently reported acute infections or vaccinations. All donors were Caucasian adults living in Nashville, Tennessee, USA. After blood collection by leukapheresis, PBMCs were isolated using Ficoll-Histopaque density gradient centrifugation and then cryopreserved in the vapor phase of liquid nitrogen. Analytical flow cytometry was used to check the purity and quantity of every magnetically sorted T cell population. Genomic DNA was isolated from each sorted fraction and quantified by UV absorbance on a Nanodrop 2000c.

Sequencing was performed on naive CD8+ T cells sorted from blood. The cell subset or site label on this specimen signifies: CD45RA+CCR7+. The V and J genes are TRBV19 and TRBJ1-5; no confident D gene assignment can be made. This receptor was taken from a man aged 18 to 29 in good health. Here is the DNA: TGTGCCAGTAGTATGGGAGGAGGACAGCCCCAGCATTTT. This encodes CASSMGGGQPQHF.